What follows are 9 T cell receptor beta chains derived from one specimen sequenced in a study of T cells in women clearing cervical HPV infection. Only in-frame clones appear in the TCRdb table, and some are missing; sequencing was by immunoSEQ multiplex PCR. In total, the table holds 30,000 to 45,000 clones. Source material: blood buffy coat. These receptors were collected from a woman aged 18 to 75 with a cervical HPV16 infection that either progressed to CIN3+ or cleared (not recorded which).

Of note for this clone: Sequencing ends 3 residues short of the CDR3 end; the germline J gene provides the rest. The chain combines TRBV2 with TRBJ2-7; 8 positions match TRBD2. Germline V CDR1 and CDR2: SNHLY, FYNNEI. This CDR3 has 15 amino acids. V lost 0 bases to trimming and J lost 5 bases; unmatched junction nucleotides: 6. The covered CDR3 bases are TGTGCCAGCAGTGAAGCCGGGGGGGGCCGAGACGAG. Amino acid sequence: CASSEAGGGRDE. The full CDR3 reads CASSEAGGGRDEQYF.

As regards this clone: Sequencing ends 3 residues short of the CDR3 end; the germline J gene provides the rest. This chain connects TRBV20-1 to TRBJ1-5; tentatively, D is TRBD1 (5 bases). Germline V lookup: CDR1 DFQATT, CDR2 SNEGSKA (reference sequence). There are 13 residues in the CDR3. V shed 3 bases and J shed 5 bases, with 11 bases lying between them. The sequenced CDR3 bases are TGCAGTGCTAGTTGGACATTCGATCAGCCC. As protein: CSASWTFDQP. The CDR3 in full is CSASWTFDQPQHF.

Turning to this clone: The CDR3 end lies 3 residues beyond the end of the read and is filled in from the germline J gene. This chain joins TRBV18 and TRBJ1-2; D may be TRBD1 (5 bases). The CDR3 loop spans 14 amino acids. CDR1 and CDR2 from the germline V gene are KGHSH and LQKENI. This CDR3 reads CASSPTPASDIYTF. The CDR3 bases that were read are TGTGCCAGCTCACCAACTCCGGCGTCGGACATC.

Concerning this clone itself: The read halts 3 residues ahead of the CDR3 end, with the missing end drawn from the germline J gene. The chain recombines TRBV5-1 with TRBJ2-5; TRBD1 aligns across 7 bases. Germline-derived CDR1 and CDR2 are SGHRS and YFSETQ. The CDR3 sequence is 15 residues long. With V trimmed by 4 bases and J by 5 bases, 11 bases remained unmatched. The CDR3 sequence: CASSQVTGSRETQYF. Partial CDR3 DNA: TGCGCCAGCAGCCAAGTGACAGGGTCGAGGGAGACC. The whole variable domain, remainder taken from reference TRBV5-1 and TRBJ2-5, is KAGVTQTPRYLIKTRGQQVTLSCSPISGHRSVSWYQQTPGQGLQFLFEYFSETQRNKGNFPGRFSGRQFSNSRSEMNVSTLELGDSALYLCASSQVTGSRETQYFGPGTRLLVL.

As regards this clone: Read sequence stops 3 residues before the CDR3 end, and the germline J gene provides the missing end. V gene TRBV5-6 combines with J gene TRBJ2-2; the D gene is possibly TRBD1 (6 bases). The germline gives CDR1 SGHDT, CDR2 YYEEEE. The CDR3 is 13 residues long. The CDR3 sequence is CASSLLTGEKLFF. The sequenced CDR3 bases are TGTGCCAGCAGCCTCCTGACAGGCGAAAAG.

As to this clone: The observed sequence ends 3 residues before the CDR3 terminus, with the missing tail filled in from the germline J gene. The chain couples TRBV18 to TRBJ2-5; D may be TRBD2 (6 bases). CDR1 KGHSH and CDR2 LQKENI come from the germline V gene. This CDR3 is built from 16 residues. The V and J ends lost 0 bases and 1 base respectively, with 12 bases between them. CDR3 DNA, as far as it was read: TGTGCCAGCTCACCACCGAATCGGGACTCCCAAGAGACC. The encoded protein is CASSPPNRDSQET. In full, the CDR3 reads CASSPPNRDSQETQYF.

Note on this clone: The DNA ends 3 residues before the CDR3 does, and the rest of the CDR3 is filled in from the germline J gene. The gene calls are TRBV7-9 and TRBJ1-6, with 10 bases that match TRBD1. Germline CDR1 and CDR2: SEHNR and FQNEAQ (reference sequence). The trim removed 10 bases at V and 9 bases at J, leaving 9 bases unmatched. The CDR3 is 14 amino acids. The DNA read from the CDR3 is TGTGCCACTTCGACAGGGGGCGTGGGTTCACCC. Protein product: CATSTGGVGSP. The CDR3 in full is CATSTGGVGSPLHF.

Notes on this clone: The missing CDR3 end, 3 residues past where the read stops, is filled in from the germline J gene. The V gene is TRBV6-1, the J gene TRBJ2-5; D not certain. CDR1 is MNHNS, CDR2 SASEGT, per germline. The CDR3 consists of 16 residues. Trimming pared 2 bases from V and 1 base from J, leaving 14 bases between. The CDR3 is CASSEKLAARQETQYF. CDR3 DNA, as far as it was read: TGTGCCAGCAGTGAAAAATTGGCGGCCCGCCAAGAGACC.

Incomplete CDR3 DNA: TGTGCCAGTAGTTCCCCGACAGGGGCTTTACGGCCC. Translating it yields CASSSPTGALRP. The CDR3, in full, reads CASSSPTGALRPQHF. The genes are TRBV19 and TRBJ1-5, with 8 bases that match TRBD1. The read halts 3 residues ahead of the CDR3 end, with the missing end drawn from the germline J gene. This CDR3 region has 15 residues. V trimming: 5 bases; J trimming: 9 bases; junction bases outside the gene matches: 12. Per germline, CDR1 LNHDA and CDR2 SQIVND (reference sequence).